This is a list of T cell receptor beta chains from one sample in a study of cytomegalovirus exposure and HLA in healthy donors. The table came from immunoSEQ multiplex PCR; TCRdb's copy has only in-frame clones and leaves some out. The sample holds some 160,000 clones, 77% seen once. Sequencing input: PBMCs. The receptors were gathered from a young woman in good health and CMV-seronegative. CDR3s include the opening cysteine and the closing phenylalanine or tryptophan. A D gene is named only where the DNA matches it firmly. Not every row has a clone size; where given, it reads once, few, many or a size class.

v_call	clone_size	d_call	j_call	cdr3_nt	cdr3_aa
TRBV15	.	.	TRBJ1-2	TGTGCCACCAGCAGAGATAAGCAGGCCTACACCTTC	CATSRDKQAYTF
TRBV18	.	.	TRBJ2-7	TGTGCCAGCTCACCTAGCGGAGGGCGGGCCTACGAGCAGTACTTC	CASSPSGGRAYEQYF
TRBV5-1	once	.	TRBJ2-2	TGCGCCAGCAGCCAAGGGGGATCTAACACCGGGGAGCTGTTTTTT	CASSQGGSNTGELFF
TRBV19	once	.	TRBJ2-7	TGTGCCAGTAGTACCCGGTCGGACACTTCCTACGAGCAGTACTTC	CASSTRSDTSYEQYF
TRBV5-6	.	.	TRBJ2-2	TGTGCCAGCAGCTTGGACAGAACCGGGGAGCTGTTTTTT	CASSLDRTGELFF
TRBV6-5	.	TRBD1	TRBJ2-1	TGTGCCAGCAGCCCAGGGGGCGGGTGGGGGAATGAGCAGTTCTTC	CASSPGGGWGNEQFF
TRBV5-1	.	.	TRBJ1-2	TGCGCCAGCAGCCCACTGGACAGACCATCTAACTATGGCTACACCTTC	CASSPLDRPSNYGYTF
TRBV6-5	.	TRBD1	TRBJ2-1	TGTGCCAGCAGTTACTCGGGACAGAACAATGAGCAGTTCTTC	CASSYSGQNNEQFF
TRBV7-3	.	TRBD2	TRBJ2-1	TGTGCCAGCAGCTTCCATAGCGGGGGCGACGGGAATGAGCAGTTCTTC	CASSFHSGGDGNEQFF
TRBV30	.	.	TRBJ1-1	TGTGCCTGGGGGCTATACACTGAAGCTTTCTTT	CAWGLYTEAFF
TRBV4-3	.	TRBD2	TRBJ2-2	TGCGCCAGCAGCCGAAGGACTAGTCGGGGCACCGGGGAGCTGTTTTTT	CASSRRTSRGTGELFF
TRBV10-3	once	TRBD2	TRBJ2-7	TGTGCCATCAGTGCCGTCCCAGGGTCTAGCGGGAGGGCCAATCCCCAACGCACGACCTACGAGCAGTACTTC	CAISAVPGSSGRANPQRTTYEQYF
TRBV5-4	once	.	TRBJ1-1	TGTGCCAGCAGCTTGGCGCGCGGAGCGAACACTGAAGCTTTCTTT	CASSLARGANTEAFF
TRBV27	.	TRBD1	TRBJ1-1	TGTGCCAGCAGTAACAGGGGGCTGGCCACTGAAGCTTTCTTT	CASSNRGLATEAFF
TRBV7-3	few	TRBD1	TRBJ2-3	TGTGCCAGCAATAGGGGGCCGGAAGATACGCAGTATTTT	CASNRGPEDTQYF
TRBV9	.	TRBD2	TRBJ2-5	TGTGCCAGCAGCGTAGAGGCGGGGGGTTTAGAAGAGACCCAGTACTTC	CASSVEAGGLEETQYF
TRBV19	once	TRBD2	TRBJ2-7	TGTGCCAGTAGCCCTAGCGGGGTCCGGGTTTGGTACTTC	CASSPSGVRVWYF
TRBV5-1	.	TRBD2	TRBJ2-2	TGCGCCAGCAGCTGGGGGGCCAGCGGGAGGGCCCGAGAGCTGTTTTTT	CASSWGASGRARELFF
TRBV28	.	TRBD1	TRBJ2-5	TGTGCCAGCAGCCCGGACAGGTTCGTGGCCCAGTACTTC	CASSPDRFVAQYF
TRBV6-5	.	TRBD1	TRBJ1-2	TGTGCCAGCAGCCTAGGGGGCCCGCGGGGCTACACCTTC	CASSLGGPRGYTF
TRBV27	.	.	TRBJ1-5	TGTGCCAGCAGAACAGGTACCAATCAGCCCCAGCATTTT	CASRTGTNQPQHF
TRBV5-6	few	TRBD1	TRBJ1-1	TGTGCCAGCAGCCCGACAGGGGCGTACACTGAAGCTTTCTTT	CASSPTGAYTEAFF
TRBV7-9	.	.	TRBJ1-3	TGTGCCAGCAGCTTACCGGGACAAAGAAGAAACACCATATATTTT	CASSLPGQRRNTIYF
TRBV7-2	.	TRBD1	TRBJ1-2	TGTGCCAGCAGCCCCCGGACAGGGGAAGCTGGGTATGGCTACACCTTC	CASSPRTGEAGYGYTF
TRBV7-2	.	TRBD1	TRBJ2-3	TGTGCCAGCAGCTTAGTAGGGACAGGGAGGGGCACAGATACGCAGTATTTT	CASSLVGTGRGTDTQYF
TRBV27	.	TRBD2	TRBJ2-2	TGTGCCAGCAGTTTAGCGGGGGGGCCCGGGGAGCTGTTTTTT	CASSLAGGPGELFF
TRBV28	once	.	TRBJ1-3	TGTGCCAGCAGTTTCTCCAGGGGCGGAAACACCATATATTTT	CASSFSRGGNTIYF
TRBV5-4	few	.	TRBJ2-2	TGTGCCAGCAGCTTGGGACACGGGGTGGTGGACGGGGAGCTGTTTTTT	CASSLGHGVVDGELFF
TRBV18	.	TRBD2	TRBJ2-3	TGTGCCAGCTCACCACTCGGGACTAGCCCTACCACAGATACGCAGTATTTT	CASSPLGTSPTTDTQYF
TRBV13	.	TRBD1	TRBJ2-7	TGTGCCAGCAGCACCGGACTGGGACAGGGGGGTTTGTACGAGCAGTACTTC	CASSTGLGQGGLYEQYF
TRBV6-5	.	.	TRBJ1-2	TGTGCCAGCAGCAACTCCAGGGTCGCCTATGGCTACACCTTC	CASSNSRVAYGYTF
TRBV15	.	.	TRBJ2-7	TGTGCCACCAGCAGAAACCTGGGGGGGCCGACGAACGAGCAGTACTTC	CATSRNLGGPTNEQYF
TRBV29-1	once	TRBD2	TRBJ2-1	TGCAGCCAGGCAGGCGGGACTAGCTCCTACAATGAGCAGTTCTTC	CSQAGGTSSYNEQFF
TRBV9	.	TRBD2	TRBJ2-2	TGTGCCAGCAGCGTAGGACTAGCGGGAGGAGTCACCGGGGAGCTGTTTTTT	CASSVGLAGGVTGELFF
TRBV30	.	TRBD2	TRBJ2-1	TGTGCCTGGAGTGTAGGTAGCGGGAGGGCTGGTTGGCAGTTCTTC	CAWSVGSGRAGWQFF
TRBV7-7	.	.	TRBJ2-5	TGTGCCAGCAGCCGTCTACGGGCCGGGAGCGAGACCCAGTACTTC	CASSRLRAGSETQYF
TRBV14	.	TRBD1	TRBJ2-7	TGTGCCAGCAGCCAAGAACCGGGACAGGCGTACGAGCAGTACTTC	CASSQEPGQAYEQYF
TRBV21-1	.	.	TRBJ2-7	TGTGCCAGCAGCAGAAGAGCGGGGGTGGAATCCGAGCAGTACTTC	CASSRRAGVESEQYF
TRBV7-9	.	TRBD1	TRBJ2-7	TGTGCCAGCAGCTTAGATTTCGGACAGGCCTCCTACGAGCAGTACTTC	CASSLDFGQASYEQYF
TRBV27	once	TRBD1	TRBJ1-5	TGTGCCAGCAGTTTGGGGACAGGATATCAGCCCCAGCATTTT	CASSLGTGYQPQHF
TRBV10-1	.	.	TRBJ1-1	TGCGCCACCTCCGGTCCGAACACTGAAGCTTTCTTT	CATSGPNTEAFF
TRBV28	.	TRBD2	TRBJ2-3	TGTGCCACCCTCGGGGGGGGCACAGATACGCAGTATTTT	CATLGGGTDTQYF
TRBV6-6	.	.	TRBJ1-1	TGTGCCAGCTTCCCTGGGCGGGGGAACACTGAAGCTTTCTTT	CASFPGRGNTEAFF
TRBV10-2	.	TRBD1	TRBJ2-1	TGCGCCAGCAGTAGACAGGGGGGTACCTACAATGAGCAGTTCTTC	CASSRQGGTYNEQFF
TRBV18	.	.	TRBJ2-1	TGTGCCAGCTCCCCCGTAGCGGAGAGCTCCTACAATGAGCAGTTCTTC	CASSPVAESSYNEQFF
TRBV7-9	.	.	TRBJ2-5	TGTGCCAGCAGCTTAGGCCCCCGGGACCAAGAGACCCAGTACTTC	CASSLGPRDQETQYF
TRBV4-1	.	.	TRBJ2-4	TGCGCCAGCAGCCAAGAAGATGGAGGGGCCAAAAACATTCAGTACTTC	CASSQEDGGAKNIQYF
TRBV6-1	.	.	TRBJ1-4	TGTGCCAGTAGTGAAGTTGTCGGTAATGAAAAACTGTTTTTT	CASSEVVGNEKLFF
TRBV7-8	.	.	TRBJ2-6	TGTGCCAGCAGCTTACTACTACCTGCAACTGGGGCCAACGTCCTGACTTTC	CASSLLLPATGANVLTF
TRBV7-2	.	TRBD1	TRBJ2-7	TGTGCCAGCAGCTTAGTTAGACAGGGGGCGCGGCACGAGCAGTACTTC	CASSLVRQGARHEQYF
TRBV6-5	.	.	TRBJ2-1	TGTGCCAGCAGCCTCGCTTGGCAGAAATACAATGAGCAGTTCTTC	CASSLAWQKYNEQFF
TRBV7-9	few	TRBD2	TRBJ2-5	TGTGCCAGCAGCTTGGGGACTAGCGGGAGAGGAGAGACCCAGTACTTC	CASSLGTSGRGETQYF
TRBV7-9	.	TRBD1	TRBJ2-7	TGTGCCAGCAGCCCGGACAGGGCCCGCTACGAGCAGTACTTC	CASSPDRARYEQYF
TRBV7-2	.	TRBD1	TRBJ2-7	TGTGCCAGCAGCTTAGGGGGACAGCGGATCTCCTACGAGCAGTACTTC	CASSLGGQRISYEQYF